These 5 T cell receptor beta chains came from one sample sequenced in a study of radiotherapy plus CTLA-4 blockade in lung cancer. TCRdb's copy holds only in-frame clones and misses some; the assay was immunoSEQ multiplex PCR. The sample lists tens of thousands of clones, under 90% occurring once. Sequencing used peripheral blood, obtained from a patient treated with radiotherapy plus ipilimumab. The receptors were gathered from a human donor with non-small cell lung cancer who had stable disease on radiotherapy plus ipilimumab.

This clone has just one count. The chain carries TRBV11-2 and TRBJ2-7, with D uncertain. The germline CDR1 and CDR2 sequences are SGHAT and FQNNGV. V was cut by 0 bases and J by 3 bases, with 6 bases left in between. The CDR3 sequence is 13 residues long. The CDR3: CASSLEFSYEQYF. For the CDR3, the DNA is TGTGCCAGCAGCTTAGAATTCAGCTACGAGCAGTACTTC.

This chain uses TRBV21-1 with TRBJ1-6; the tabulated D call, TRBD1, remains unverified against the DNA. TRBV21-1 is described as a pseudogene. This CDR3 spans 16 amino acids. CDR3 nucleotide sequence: TGTGCCAGCAAACCGGGACAGGGGAAAGATAATTCACCCCTCCACTTT. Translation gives CASKPGQGKDNSPLHF.

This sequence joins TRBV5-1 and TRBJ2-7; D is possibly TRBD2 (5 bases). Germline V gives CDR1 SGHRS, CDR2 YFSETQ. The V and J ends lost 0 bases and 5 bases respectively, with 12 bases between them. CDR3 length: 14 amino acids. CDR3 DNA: TGCGCCAGCAGCTTGGATCTAGCCTCGAACGAGCAGTACTTC. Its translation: CASSLDLASNEQYF.

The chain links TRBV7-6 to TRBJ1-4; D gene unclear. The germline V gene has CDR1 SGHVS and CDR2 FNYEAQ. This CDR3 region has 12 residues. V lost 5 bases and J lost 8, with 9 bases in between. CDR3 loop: CASSKDREKLFF. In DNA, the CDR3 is TGTGCCAGCAGCAAAGATCGCGAAAAACTGTTTTTT.

The CDR3: CASSQDSGGTNYGYTF. CDR3 in DNA: TGCGCCAGCAGCCAAGATTCCGGGGGCACTAACTATGGCTACACCTTC. This rearrangement joins TRBV4-1 to TRBJ1-2; D is perhaps TRBD1 (6 bases). This CDR3 is 16 amino acids long. Germline values: CDR1 MGHRA, CDR2 YSYEKL. Trimming removed 0 bases from V and 0 bases from J, with 11 bases in between.